The rows below give T cell receptor beta chains drawn from one sample of a study of long-term antiretroviral therapy in people with HIV. Produced via immunoSEQ multiplex PCR; TCRdb's table is partial and in-frame only. In the table there are some 2,500 clones, 75% to 85% of which are singletons. The material was unsorted PBMCs, obtained 0.4 years before starting antiretroviral therapy. The source of these receptors is a middle-aged woman with HIV. The CDR3 runs from the conserved cysteine through the conserved F or W. D genes are given only for firm matches. Expanded clones get a size class; other rows say once, few or many, or leave the size out.

d_gene | j_gene | v_gene | abundance | CDR3aa | CDR3nt
TRBD1 | TRBJ1-4 | TRBV5-5 | . | CASSPTPRGTDEKLFF | TGTGCCAGCAGCCCTACCCCCAGGGGGACTGATGAAAAACTGTTTTTT
. | TRBJ1-2 | TRBV19 | . | CASSLTAYGYTF | TGTGCCAGTAGTTTGACAGCTTATGGCTACACCTTC
. | TRBJ2-7 | TRBV7-9 | few | CASSLGGWSDEQYF | TGTGCCAGCAGCTTAGGAGGGTGGAGTGACGAGCAGTACTTC
. | TRBJ2-1 | TRBV11-2 | . | CASSLGLADQQFF | TGTGCCAGCAGCTTAGGGTTAGCGGACCAGCAGTTCTTC
. | TRBJ2-1 | TRBV6-5 | . | CASSAGTSNEQFF | TGTGCCAGCAGTGCCGGGACTTCTAATGAGCAGTTCTTC
. | TRBJ2-7 | TRBV11-2 | . | CASSLGGPEQYF | TGTGCCAGCAGCTTAGGGGGTCCAGAGCAGTACTTC
TRBD1 | TRBJ2-2 | TRBV27 | . | CASSSWTGQNTGELFF | TGTGCCAGCAGTTCTTGGACAGGACAGAACACCGGGGAGCTGTTTTTT
. | TRBJ1-5 | TRBV28 | . | CASSSGQIAQHF | TGTGCCAGCAGTTCCGGACAAATTGCCCAGCATTTT
. | TRBJ1-2 | TRBV23-1 | large | CASSQRGVWGYTF | TGCGCCAGCAGTCAACGAGGGGTATGGGGCTACACCTTC
. | TRBJ1-2 | TRBV29-1 | once | CSPGSRDSRNYGYTF | TGCAGCCCCGGGAGCCGAGACAGCCGCAACTATGGCTACACCTTC
. | TRBJ2-4 | TRBV11-3 | . | CASSLAPSDPIQYF | TGTGCCAGCAGCTTAGCCCCTAGCGACCCTATTCAGTACTTC
. | TRBJ2-1 | TRBV7-9 | large | CASSLLLGNEQFF | TGTGCCAGCAGCTTACTACTAGGCAATGAGCAGTTCTTC
TRBD2 | TRBJ2-7 | TRBV27 | . | CASSSAGVGHEQYF | TGTGCCAGCAGTTCAGCGGGAGTGGGACATGAGCAGTACTTC
TRBD2 | TRBJ2-1 | TRBV19 | few | CASGTSGSSYNEQFF | TGTGCCAGTGGCACTAGCGGATCCTCCTACAATGAGCAGTTCTTC
TRBD2 | TRBJ2-3 | TRBV6-6 | . | CASMPSGSTDTQYF | TGTGCCAGCATGCCTAGCGGAAGCACAGATACGCAGTATTTT
. | TRBJ2-5 | TRBV4-1 | . | CASSLSGQETQYF | TGCGCCAGCAGCCTATCAGGTCAAGAGACCCAGTACTTC
TRBD2 | TRBJ2-7 | TRBV15 | . | CATSRVIAGVSYEQYF | TGTGCCACCAGCAGAGTAATAGCGGGGGTCTCCTACGAGCAGTACTTC
TRBD1 | TRBJ1-1 | TRBV18 | once | CASSPRTGYNTEAFF | TGTGCCAGCTCACCACGGACAGGATACAACACTGAAGCTTTCTTT
. | TRBJ2-1 | TRBV19 | once | CASSIGLVSNEQFF | TGTGCCAGTAGTATCGGGCTAGTAAGCAATGAGCAGTTCTTC
. | TRBJ2-3 | TRBV10-1 | . | CASRKGREPGTQYF | TGCGCCAGCAGAAAGGGGCGCGAACCGGGTACGCAGTATTTT
. | TRBJ2-7 | TRBV7-6 | . | CASTSAGQPYEQYF | TGTGCCAGCACCTCTGCGGGACAGCCCTACGAGCAGTACTTC
. | TRBJ1-5 | TRBV7-8 | . | CASSLPNQPQHF | TGTGCCAGCAGCTTACCGAATCAGCCCCAGCATTTT
. | TRBJ1-1 | TRBV5-5 | . | CASSLAGTGTEAFF | TGTGCCAGCAGCTTAGCCGGGACGGGGACTGAAGCTTTCTTT
TRBD1 | TRBJ1-1 | TRBV11-2 | . | CASSLDWGTGASAFF | TGTGCCAGCAGCTTAGACTGGGGGACAGGGGCGTCTGCTTTCTTT
. | TRBJ2-1 | TRBV5-1 | . | CASSLGGVNNEQFF | TGCGCCAGCAGCTTGGGTGGGGTCAACAATGAGCAGTTCTTC
. | TRBJ1-5 | TRBV6-6 | . | CASSPGTHQPQHF | TGTGCCAGCAGTCCCGGGACACATCAGCCCCAGCATTTT
. | TRBJ2-3 | TRBV7-9 | once | CASSFLDTQYF | TGTGCCAGCAGCTTCTTGGATACGCAGTATTTT
TRBD2 | TRBJ2-1 | TRBV5-1 | . | CASSLELAGGNNEQFF | TGCGCCAGCAGCTTGGAACTAGCGGGAGGTAACAATGAGCAGTTCTTC
. | TRBJ2-5 | TRBV7-6 | . | CASSAHQETQYF | TGTGCCAGCAGCGCCCACCAAGAGACCCAGTACTTC
. | TRBJ1-2 | TRBV10-2 | . | CASSESFTANYGYTF | TGCGCCAGCAGTGAGTCGTTTACAGCCAACTATGGCTACACCTTC
. | TRBJ1-5 | TRBV6-1 | . | CASIRDSNQPQHF | TGTGCCAGCATACGGGATTCGAATCAGCCCCAGCATTTT
TRBD1 | TRBJ2-5 | TRBV10-3 | . | CAISLGQGARETQYF | TGTGCCATCAGTCTTGGACAGGGGGCTCGGGAGACCCAGTACTTC
. | TRBJ2-5 | TRBV10-3 | . | CATGGIEETQYF | TGTGCCACTGGCGGGATCGAAGAGACCCAGTACTTC
. | TRBJ1-4 | TRBV28 | . | CASSFGGSGEKLFF | TGTGCCAGCAGTTTCGGGGGCTCGGGTGAAAAACTGTTTTTT
. | TRBJ2-5 | TRBV2 | . | CASSERQETQYF | TGTGCCAGCAGTGAGCGACAAGAGACCCAGTACTTC
. | TRBJ1-5 | TRBV7-8 | . | CASSLASASQPQHF | TGTGCCAGCAGCTTAGCGTCGGCGAGTCAGCCCCAGCATTTT
. | TRBJ2-7 | TRBV2 | . | CASNSPGEFHEQYF | TGTGCCAGCAACTCCCCTGGAGAGTTCCACGAGCAGTACTTC
. | TRBJ2-3 | TRBV15 | few | CATSMWDTQYF | TGTGCCACCAGCATGTGGGATACGCAGTATTTT